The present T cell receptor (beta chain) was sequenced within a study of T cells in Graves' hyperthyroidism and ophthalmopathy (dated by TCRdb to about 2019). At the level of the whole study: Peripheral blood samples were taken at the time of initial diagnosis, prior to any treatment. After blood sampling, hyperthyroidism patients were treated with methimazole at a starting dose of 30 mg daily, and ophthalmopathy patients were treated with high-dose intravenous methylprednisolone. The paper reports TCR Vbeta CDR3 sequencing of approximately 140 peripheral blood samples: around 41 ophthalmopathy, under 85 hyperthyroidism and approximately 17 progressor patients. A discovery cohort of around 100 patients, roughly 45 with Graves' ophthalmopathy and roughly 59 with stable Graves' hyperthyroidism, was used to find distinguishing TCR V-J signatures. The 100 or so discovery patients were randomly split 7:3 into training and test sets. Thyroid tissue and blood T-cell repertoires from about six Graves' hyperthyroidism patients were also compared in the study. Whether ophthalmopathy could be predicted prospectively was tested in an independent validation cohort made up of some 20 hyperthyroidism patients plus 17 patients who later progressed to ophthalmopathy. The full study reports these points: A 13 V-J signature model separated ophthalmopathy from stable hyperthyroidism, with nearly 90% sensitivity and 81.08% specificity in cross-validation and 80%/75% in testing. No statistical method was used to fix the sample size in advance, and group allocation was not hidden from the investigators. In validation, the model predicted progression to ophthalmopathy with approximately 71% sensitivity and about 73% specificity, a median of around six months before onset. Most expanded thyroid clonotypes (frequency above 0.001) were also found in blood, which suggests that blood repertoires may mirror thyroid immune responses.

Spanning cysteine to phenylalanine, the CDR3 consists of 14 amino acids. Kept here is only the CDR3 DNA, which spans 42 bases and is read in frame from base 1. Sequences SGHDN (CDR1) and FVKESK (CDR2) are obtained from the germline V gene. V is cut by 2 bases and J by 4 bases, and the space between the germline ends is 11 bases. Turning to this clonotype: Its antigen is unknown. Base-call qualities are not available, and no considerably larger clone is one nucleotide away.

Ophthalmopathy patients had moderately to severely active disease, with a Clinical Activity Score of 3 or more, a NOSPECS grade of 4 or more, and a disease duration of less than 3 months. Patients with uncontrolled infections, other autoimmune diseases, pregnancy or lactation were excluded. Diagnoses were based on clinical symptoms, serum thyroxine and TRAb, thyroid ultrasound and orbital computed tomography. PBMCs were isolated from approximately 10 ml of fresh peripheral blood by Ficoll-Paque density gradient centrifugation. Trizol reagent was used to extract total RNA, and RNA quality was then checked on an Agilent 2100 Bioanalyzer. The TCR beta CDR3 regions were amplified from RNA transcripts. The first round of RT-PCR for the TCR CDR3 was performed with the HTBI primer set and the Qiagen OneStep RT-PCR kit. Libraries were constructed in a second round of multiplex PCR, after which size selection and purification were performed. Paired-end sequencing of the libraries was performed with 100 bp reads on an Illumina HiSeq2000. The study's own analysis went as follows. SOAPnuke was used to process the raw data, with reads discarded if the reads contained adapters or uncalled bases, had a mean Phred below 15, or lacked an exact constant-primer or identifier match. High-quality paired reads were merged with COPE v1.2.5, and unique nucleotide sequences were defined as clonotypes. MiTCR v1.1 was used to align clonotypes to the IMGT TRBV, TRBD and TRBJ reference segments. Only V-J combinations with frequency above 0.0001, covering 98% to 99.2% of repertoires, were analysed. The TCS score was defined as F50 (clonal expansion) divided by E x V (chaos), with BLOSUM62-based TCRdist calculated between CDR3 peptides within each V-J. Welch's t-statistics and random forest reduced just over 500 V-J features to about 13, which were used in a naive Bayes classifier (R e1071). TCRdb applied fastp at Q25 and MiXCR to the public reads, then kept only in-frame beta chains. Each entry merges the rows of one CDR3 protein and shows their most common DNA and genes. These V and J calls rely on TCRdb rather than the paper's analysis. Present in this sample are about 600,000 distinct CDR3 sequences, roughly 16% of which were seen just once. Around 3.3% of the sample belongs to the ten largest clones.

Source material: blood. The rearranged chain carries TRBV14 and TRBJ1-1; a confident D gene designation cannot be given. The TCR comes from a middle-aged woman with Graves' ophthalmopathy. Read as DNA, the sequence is TGTGCCAGCAGCCAATCTGGCTTTTTCACTGAAGCTTTCTTT. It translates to CASSQSGFFTEAFF.